This T cell receptor beta chain was recovered during a study of CD8 T cells in ankylosing spondylitis. Study-wide points: Reactive arthritis synovial fluid and blood were previously reported to contain some motif variants. What seemed typical of ankylosing spondylitis blood was a TCR beta motif built from roughly eight highly homologous variants. Matched ankylosing spondylitis synovial fluid reportedly contained a significantly enriched population of disease-linked clones.

The authors made TCR beta libraries by quantitative 5'-RACE with molecular barcodes. TCRdb ran MiXCR on the 5' RACE reads and lists one entry per CDR3 protein. The sample lists 250,000 to 400,000 distinct CDR3 sequences; more than 9% were seen once. This clonotype was observed at least ten times. Its antigen is not known. This sequence originates from a female donor with ankylosing spondylitis or in good health (not recorded which). The sample consisted of blood, either unsorted or a sorted T cell fraction (not recorded which).

CDR3 protein: CASSELGSRDEQFF. CDR3 coding DNA: TGTGCCAGCAGCGAATTAGGTTCTCGGGATGAGCAGTTCTTC. The rearrangement links TRBV6-1 to TRBJ2-1; D remains ambiguous. Germline V gene lookup returns CDR1 MNHNS and CDR2 SASEGT. The V end lost 6 bases, the J end lost 8 bases, and 17 bases lay between the germline ends. This CDR3 region has 14 residues.